One sample yielded the 21 T cell receptor beta chains listed below, sequenced in a study of human T cells and chemical hapten exposure. The sample's time point: patch test 3, about 24 weeks after DPC sensitization. Treatment described: therapeutic diphenylcyclopropenone sensitization with weekly scalp DPC. TCRdb itself ran the RACE reads through MiXCR, one entry per CDR3 protein. The sample includes some 180,000 distinct CDR3 sequences, around 23% of them seen just once. The sequencing here drew on whole blood, taken in connection with sensitization to the hapten diphenylcyclopropenone (DPC). The receptors stem from a woman in her forties with alopecia areata. Some clones in this sample may be carry-over from other donors' samples.

This clonotype was counted a few times. The chain is built from TRBV28 and TRBJ2-1, with D perhaps assigned TRBD1 or TRBD2 (6 bases each). Germline V gives CDR1 MDHEN, CDR2 SYDVKM. The CDR3 length is 14 residues. Trimming removed 3 bases from V and 7 bases from J, with 13 bases in between. CDR3 sequence (DNA): TGTGCCAGCAGTTTGGGGGGCACCCTAAATGAGCAGTTCTTC. Translation gives CASSLGGTLNEQFF.

This clonotype was counted a few times. The chain uses TRBV9 and TRBJ2-7; D gene ambiguous. CDR1 is SGDLS, CDR2 YYNGEE, per germline. The CDR3 is 15 residues long. Trimming stripped 2 bases from V and 6 bases from J, with 18 bases between. CDR3 DNA: TGTGCCAGCAGCGTTTTCGATACCTCCCCCCTCGAGCAGTACTTC. It translates to CASSVFDTSPLEQYF.

This chain joins TRBV29-1 and TRBJ2-3; D possibly matches TRBD1 or TRBD2 (5 bases each). The CDR3 loop spans 14 amino acids. Germline lookup yields CDR1 SQVTM and CDR2 ANQGSEA. Trimming left V 2 bases short and J 6 bases short, with 15 bases between. The CDR3 here is CSVEKVGPADTQYF. The CDR3 DNA is TGCAGCGTTGAAAAGGTGGGACCAGCCGATACGCAGTATTTT.

This clonotype has a count of ten or more. This chain joins TRBV4-1 and TRBJ2-1; TRBD2 matches at 9 bases. Germline CDR1 reads MGHRA; CDR2 reads YSYEKL. The J segment lost 5 bases and the V segment lost 3 bases, leaving 11 bases of the junction unmatched. The CDR3 extends over 17 amino acids. The CDR3 region is CASSHLSGGRANNEQFF. As DNA, the CDR3 is TGCGCCAGCAGCCACCTATCGGGCGGGAGGGCCAACAATGAGCAGTTCTTC.

This clonotype was counted between two and nine times. This rearrangement joins TRBV7-9 to TRBJ2-1; no clear D gene. Germline loops: CDR1 SEHNR, CDR2 FQNEAQ (reference sequence). V lost 5 bases and J 13 bases, leaving 9 bases between the germline ends. CDR3 length equals 10 residues. The CDR3 protein is CASSLIYQFF. The CDR3, as DNA: TGTGCCAGCAGCCTGATATATCAGTTCTTC. Drawing the rest from reference TRBV7-9 and TRBJ2-1, the complete variable domain is DTGVSQNPRHKITKRGQNVTFRCDPISEHNRLYWYRQTLGQGPEFLTYFQNEAQLEKSRLLSDRFSAERPKGSFSTLEIQRTEQGDSAMYLCASSLIYQFFGPGTRLTVL.

The genes are TRBV12-3 or TRBV12-4 and TRBJ2-5; TRBD2 matches 13 bases. The junction had 8 bases not matched to a gene; V was cut back by 5 bases and J by 5 bases. The length of the CDR3 is 16 residues. The CDR3 nucleotides read TGTGCCAGCAGTCCCGGGGGACTAGCGGGAAGGGAGACCCAGTACTTC. Protein sequence: CASSPGGLAGRETQYF.

This clonotype was seen a handful of times. The CDR3: CASSSLPGLPSSYEQYF. In DNA, the CDR3 is TGTGCCAGCAGTTCCCTCCCGGGATTACCCAGCTCCTACGAGCAGTACTTC. The J gene is TRBJ2-7, the V gene TRBV27; TRBD2 might be the D (5 bases). Germline V lookup: CDR1 MNHEY, CDR2 SMNVEV (reference sequence). Trimming took 4 bases from V and 0 from J, leaving 19 bases between them. This CDR3 spans 17 amino acids.

The CDR3 sequence is CASSPPSGRLQEQFF. In DNA, the CDR3 is TGTGCCAGCTCACCGCCTAGCGGGAGGTTGCAAGAGCAGTTCTTC. This chain connects TRBV18 to TRBJ2-1, with TRBD2 matching 11 bases. CDR1 KGHSH and CDR2 LQKENI come from the germline V gene. The CDR3 runs to 15 residues. The V segment lost 3 bases and the J segment 10 bases; nucleotides outside the gene matches: 8.

The J gene is TRBJ1-6, the V gene TRBV7-2; possible D gene TRBD1, 6 bases. V dropped 4 bases and J dropped 5 bases, with 12 bases sitting between them. The length of the CDR3 is 15 residues. Germline V CDR1 and CDR2: SGHTA, FQGNSA. CDR3: CASSSQGQHNSPLHF. Written as DNA, the CDR3 is TGTGCCAGCAGCTCACAGGGACAACATAATTCACCCCTCCACTTT. Filled out from reference TRBV7-2 and TRBJ1-6, the complete variable domain reads GAGVSQSPSNKVTEKGKDVELRCDPISGHTALYWYRQSLGQGLEFLIYFQGNSAPDKSGLPSDRFSAERTGGSVSTLTIQRTQQEDSAVYLCASSSQGQHNSPLHFGNGTRLTVT.

This clonotype was detected only a few times. The J gene is TRBJ2-6, the V gene TRBV7-2, with 10 bases aligning to TRBD1. Germline V gives CDR1 SGHTA, CDR2 FQGNSA. The CDR3 sequence is 17 residues long. V was pared by 5 bases and J by 3 bases, with 7 bases of the junction left unmatched. The CDR3 loop reads CASSHRTGGGGANVLTF. The CDR3 nucleotides are TGTGCCAGCAGCCACCGGACAGGGGGGGGTGGGGCCAACGTCCTGACTTTC.

This chain joins TRBV7-6 and TRBJ2-7; 7 positions agree with TRBD2. This CDR3 region has 13 residues. Germline CDR1 and CDR2: SGHVS and FNYEAQ. The CDR3 bases are TGTGACCCCGAAGGGGAGGGCGGCCACGAGCAGTACTTC. Translated: CDPEGEGGHEQYF.

This clonotype was counted between two and nine times. This chain links TRBV29-1 with TRBJ1-1; D unresolved. The CDR3 is made up of 13 amino acids. Germline V gene data show CDR1 as SQVTM and CDR2 as ANQGSEA. V was trimmed by 3 bases and J by 1 base, leaving 9 bases between them. The CDR3 region is CSVDSDKNTEAFF. The CDR3 DNA sequence: TGCAGCGTTGACTCAGATAAGAACACTGAAGCTTTCTTT.

Here the CDR3 reads CASSENWDIRTGELFF. The DNA for the CDR3 is TGTGCCAGCAGTGAAAATTGGGACATCCGCACCGGGGAGCTGTTTTTT. The rearrangement uses TRBV2 and TRBJ2-2, with a tentative D call TRBD1 (6 bases). V lost 2 bases to trimming and J lost 4 bases, with 14 bases between them. The CDR3 consists of 16 residues. The germline V gene encodes CDR1 SNHLY and CDR2 FYNNEI.

The gene calls are TRBV12-3 or TRBV12-4 and TRBJ2-7; D call uncertain. Trimming pared 2 bases from V and 5 bases from J, leaving 10 bases between. There are 13 residues in the CDR3. The CDR3, as DNA: TGTGCCAGCAGTTTATCGGTGGTCCACGAGCAGTACTTC. Translation gives CASSLSVVHEQYF.

This clonotype was counted at least ten times. The chain couples TRBV29-1 to TRBJ2-7; the D is unclear. The CDR3 length is 13 residues. Germline assignment: CDR1 SQVTM and CDR2 ANQGSEA. V lost 0 bases and J lost 2, with 8 bases in between. The CDR3 DNA is TGCAGCGTTGAAGAAATTACCACCTACGAGCAGTACTTC. Translation gives CSVEEITTYEQYF.

This chain uses TRBV7-2 with TRBJ1-2, with 9 positions matching TRBD1. The CDR3 contains 14 residues. Trimming at V came to 5 bases and at J to 8 bases, leaving 9 bases not matched to a gene. The V gene's germline CDR1 is SGHTA and CDR2 FQGNSA. Here the CDR3 reads CASSPGTGLWGYTF. The CDR3 DNA is TGTGCCAGCAGCCCGGGGACAGGGTTGTGGGGCTACACCTTC.

The chain links TRBV2 to TRBJ1-2, with D perhaps TRBD1 (6 bases). CDR1 and CDR2 from the germline V gene are SNHLY and FYNNEI. The CDR3 sequence is 13 residues long. V was shortened by 3 bases and J by 5 bases, with 10 bases between the two germline ends. CDR3 in amino acids: CASSDGGGYGYTF. The CDR3 region has the DNA TGTGCCAGCAGTGACGGGGGCGGGTATGGCTACACCTTC. The complete variable domain, with remaining parts taken from reference TRBV2 and TRBJ1-2, reads EPEVTQTPSHQVTQMGQEVILRCVPISNHLYFYWYRQILGQKVEFLVSFYNNEISEKSEIFDDQFSVERPDGSNFTLKIRSTKLEDSAMYFCASSDGGGYGYTFGSGTRLTVV.

This clonotype was counted at least ten times. V and J are TRBV7-2 and TRBJ2-3, with 12 bases lining up with TRBD2. This CDR3 comprises 15 residues. The trim removed 3 bases at V and 4 bases at J, leaving 2 bases unmatched. Germline lookup yields CDR1 SGHTA and CDR2 FQGNSA. The CDR3 nucleotides are TGTGCCAGCAGCTTGCTAGCGGGAGGGCCAGATACGCAGTATTTT. Protein product: CASSLLAGGPDTQYF.

The chain uses TRBV28 and TRBJ2-1; D is unresolved. V lost 3 bases to trimming and J lost 12 bases, with 9 bases between them. CDR3 size: 11 residues. CDR1 is MDHEN, CDR2 SYDVKM, per germline. The CDR3 DNA sequence: TGTGCCAGCAGTTTGTCCTTGGGGCAGTTCTTC. It codes for CASSLSLGQFF.

This clonotype was observed many times. The chain has TRBV27 and TRBJ2-3; D unclear. V lost 5 bases to trimming and J lost 2 bases, with 5 bases between them. There are 12 residues in the CDR3. The germline CDR1 and CDR2 sequences are MNHEY and SMNVEV (reference sequence). Here the CDR3 reads CASSENTDTQYF. Written as DNA, the CDR3 is TGTGCCAGCAGTGAAAACACAGATACGCAGTATTTT.

The chain carries TRBV6-4 and TRBJ2-1, with 7 bases lining up with TRBD1. This CDR3 has 14 residues. V shed 4 bases and J 7 bases; nucleotides not matched to a gene: 7. The germline V gene has CDR1 MRHNA and CDR2 SNTAGT. The CDR3 region is CASSVAGGVNEQFF. The CDR3 coding sequence is TGTGCCAGCAGTGTGGCAGGGGGTGTAAATGAGCAGTTCTTC.